This TCR beta chain was sequenced during a study of a mutant IDH1 vaccine in newly diagnosed glioma (dated by TCRdb to the early 2020s). In terms of the full investigation: Of the approximately 30 treated patients, around 60% were male and approximately 40% were female, and the mean age was about 40 years. Prior to enrollment, patients had been given standard therapy consisting of radiotherapy alone, temozolomide alone, or radiochemotherapy with temozolomide, with the combination given to most patients. Peripheral blood samples were drawn at six visits, namely V03 (baseline), V05, V07, V10, V12 and V13. For exploratory analyses, about 25 treated patients had longitudinal TCRB deep sequencing done wherever samples were available.

Remarks on this clone: Its binding antigen is unknown. Base qualities are not recorded, but no much larger clone differs from it by a single base.

Receptor libraries were prepared by the immunoSEQ multiplex PCR assay. Rearranged TCR beta chain sequences were amplified with the hsTCRB Kit following the manufacturer's protocol. An Illumina MiSeq was used to sequence the TCRB libraries. In the authors' own workflow: The proprietary platform of the kit vendor was used for demultiplexing, trimming and gene mapping. TCRdb took this table from immuneACCESS and kept in-frame rearrangements with V and J called. Such tables lack part of the clones; where checked against another copy, unresolved V genes explain under half of the gap, and the rest is unexplained. Clone size and the V and J calls come from that table; the DNA yielded D and trimming. In all, the sample holds 85,000 to 100,000 clones, and roughly 75% of those were seen once. Jointly, the top ten make up around 7% of the sample. Beyond this particular receptor, the publication reports: It was noted by the authors that analyses of patient blood samples could not be reproduced owing to sample limitations. Immune responses induced by the vaccine were seen in about 93% of patients across multiple MHC alleles. No apparent relationship was observed between pseudoprogression and alterations in the top peripheral T cell clonotypes detected by TCRB sequencing. Availability determined which PBMC samples were chosen for TCRB deep sequencing.

The time point label corresponds to: baseline, week 1 (first vaccination visit). The sample's treatment or condition label, decoded: pre-vaccination baseline after standard-of-care therapy. Donors had newly diagnosed WHO grade 3 or 4 IDH1-mutant astrocytomas with loss of nuclear ATRX. The samples were drawn from NOA16, a multicentre, single-arm, open-label phase I trial in Germany that tested a mutant IDH1 peptide vaccine in humans for the first time. Visit V03 blood draws served as the baseline sample for immunogenicity testing. Genomic DNA for TCRB sequencing was isolated from EDTA blood with the DNeasy Blood and Tissue Kit. The V end loses 10 bases and the J end loses 0 bases, and a stretch of 8 bases separates them. The CDR3 has 12 amino acids, counting the end cysteine and phenylalanine. Only CDR3 DNA remains: 36 bases, in frame from the first base. In the germline V gene, CDR1 corresponds to MDHEN and CDR2 to SYDVKM.

The V and J segments used are TRBV28 and TRBJ2-3; the D gene is not confidently resolved. The sequence was collected from a man between 40 and 49 years old with glioma. The material sequenced was PBMCs, taken from a glioma patient treated with radiotherapy, temozolomide or both. The CDR3 corresponds to CATLDSTDTQYF. The nucleotides are TGTGCCACCCTCGACAGCACAGATACGCAGTATTTT.